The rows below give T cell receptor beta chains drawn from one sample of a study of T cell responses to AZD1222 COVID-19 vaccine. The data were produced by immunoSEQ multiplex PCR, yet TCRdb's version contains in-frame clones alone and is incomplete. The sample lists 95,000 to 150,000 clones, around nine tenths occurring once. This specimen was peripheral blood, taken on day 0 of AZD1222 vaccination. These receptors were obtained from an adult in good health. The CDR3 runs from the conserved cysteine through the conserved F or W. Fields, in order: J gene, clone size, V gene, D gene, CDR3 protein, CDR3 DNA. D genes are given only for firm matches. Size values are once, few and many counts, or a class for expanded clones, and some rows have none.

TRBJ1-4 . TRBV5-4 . CASSFQGIEEKLFF TGTGCCAGCAGCTTTCAGGGGATCGAGGAAAAACTGTTTTTT
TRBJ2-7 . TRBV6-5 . CASSLQGGGSYEQYF TGTGCCAGCAGCCTACAGGGAGGAGGGTCCTACGAGCAGTACTTC
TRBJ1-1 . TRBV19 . CASSRDGDTEAFF TGTGCCAGTAGTCGGGACGGGGACACTGAAGCTTTCTTT
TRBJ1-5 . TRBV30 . CAWSVGGSNQPQHF TGTGCCTGGAGTGTAGGCGGTAGCAATCAGCCCCAGCATTTT
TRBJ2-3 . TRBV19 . CASSIGLSTDTQYF TGTGCCAGTAGTATCGGCCTTTCTACAGATACGCAGTATTTT
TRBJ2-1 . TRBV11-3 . CASSTHRSSYNEQFF TGTGCCAGCAGCACCCACAGGAGCTCCTACAATGAGCAGTTCTTC
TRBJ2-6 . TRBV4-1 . CASSPTIVVSGANVLTF TGCGCCAGCAGCCCCACAATTGTAGTCTCTGGGGCCAACGTCCTGACTTTC
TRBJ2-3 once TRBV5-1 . CASSLQALSDTQYF TGCGCCAGCAGCTTGCAGGCACTATCAGATACGCAGTATTTT
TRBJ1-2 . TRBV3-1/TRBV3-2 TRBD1 CASSHGQGHGYTF TGTGCCAGCAGCCATGGACAGGGGCATGGCTACACCTTC
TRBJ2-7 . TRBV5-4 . CASSLWGAATEQYF TGTGCCAGCAGCTTGTGGGGGGCGGCTACCGAGCAGTACTTC
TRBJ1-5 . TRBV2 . CASSEPLGGRPQHF TGTGCCAGCAGTGAACCCCTGGGGGGGAGGCCCCAGCATTTT
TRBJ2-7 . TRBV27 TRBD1 CASRGTGGKVYEQYF TGTGCCAGCAGGGGGACAGGGGGCAAGGTATACGAGCAGTACTTC
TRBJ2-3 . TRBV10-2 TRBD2 CASSAGLAATDTQYF TGCGCCAGCAGTGCTGGACTAGCTGCTACAGATACGCAGTATTTT
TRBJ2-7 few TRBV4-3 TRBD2 CASSQPQGRDSGGYEQYF TGCGCCAGCAGCCAACCTCAAGGGAGGGACAGCGGGGGGTACGAGCAGTACTTC
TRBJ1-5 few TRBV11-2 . CASSLSFDSNQPQHF TGTGCCAGCAGCCTATCCTTTGATAGCAATCAGCCCCAGCATTTT
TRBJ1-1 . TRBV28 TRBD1 CASSTLGTGPEAFF TGTGCCAGCAGTACCCTAGGGACAGGGCCTGAAGCTTTCTTT
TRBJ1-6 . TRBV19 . CASRTTGPNSPLHF TGTGCCAGTAGGACTACAGGACCTAATTCACCCCTCCACTTT
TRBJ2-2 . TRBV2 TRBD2 CASSRLAGYTGELFF TGTGCCAGCAGCCGACTAGCGGGCTACACCGGGGAGCTGTTTTTT
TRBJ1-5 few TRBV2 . CASSKADSNQPQHF TGTGCCAGCAGTAAGGCAGATAGCAATCAGCCCCAGCATTTT
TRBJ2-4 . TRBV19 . CASSMVRLAKNIQYF TGTGCCAGTAGTATGGTTCGTCTAGCCAAAAACATTCAGTACTTC
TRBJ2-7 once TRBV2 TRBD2 CASKSSGGPYYEQYF TGTGCCAGCAAGTCTAGCGGGGGGCCCTACTACGAGCAGTACTTC
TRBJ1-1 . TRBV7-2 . CASSLVGNTEAFF TGTGCCAGCAGCTTAGTGGGGAACACTGAAGCTTTCTTT
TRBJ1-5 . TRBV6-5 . CASSYGVAGPQHF TGTGCCAGCAGTTACGGTGTTGCGGGGCCCCAGCATTTT
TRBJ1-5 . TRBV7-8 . CASSRGEDQPQHF TGTGCCAGCAGCCGGGGGGAAGATCAGCCCCAGCATTTT
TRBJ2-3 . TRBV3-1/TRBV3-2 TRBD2 CASSQGNSGGDTQYF TGTGCCAGCAGCCAGGGTAATAGCGGGGGAGATACGCAGTATTTT
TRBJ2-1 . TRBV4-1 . CASRRTPSSYNEQFF TGCGCCAGCAGACGGACACCCTCCTCCTACAATGAGCAGTTCTTC
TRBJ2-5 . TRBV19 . CASSTRTAPQETQYF TGTGCCAGTAGTACGCGGACAGCCCCACAAGAGACCCAGTACTTC
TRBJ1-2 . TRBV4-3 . CASSQAGAPNYGYTF TGCGCCAGCAGCCAAGCGGGGGCACCTAACTATGGCTACACCTTC
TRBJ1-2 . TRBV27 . CASSLGGPYGYTF TGTGCCAGCAGTTTGGGAGGCCCCTATGGCTACACCTTC
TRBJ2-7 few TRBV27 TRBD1 CASSRWGQAYEQYF TGTGCCAGCAGTCGATGGGGACAGGCCTACGAGCAGTACTTC
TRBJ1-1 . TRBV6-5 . CASSTIDTEAFF TGTGCCAGTTCCACTATTGACACTGAAGCTTTCTTT
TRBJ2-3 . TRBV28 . CASSFGVSTDTQYF TGTGCCAGCAGTTTTGGGGTCTCCACAGATACGCAGTATTTT
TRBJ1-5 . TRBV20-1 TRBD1 CSASGGQGNQPQHF TGCAGTGCTAGTGGGGGACAGGGCAATCAGCCCCAGCATTTT
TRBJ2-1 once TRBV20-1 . CSASIPGVRNEQFF TGCAGTGCTAGTATCCCTGGGGTGAGGAATGAGCAGTTCTTC
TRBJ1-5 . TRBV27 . CASSLSMDQPQHF TGTGCCAGCAGTTTATCGATGGATCAGCCCCAGCATTTT
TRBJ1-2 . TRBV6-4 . CARVGPYGYTF TGTGCCAGAGTCGGCCCCTATGGCTACACCTTC
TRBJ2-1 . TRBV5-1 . CASSPYTRINEQFF TGCGCCAGCAGCCCCTATACGCGGATCAATGAGCAGTTCTTC
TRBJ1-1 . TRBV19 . CASSIVSRANTEAFF TGTGCCAGTAGTATAGTATCCAGGGCGAACACTGAAGCTTTCTTT
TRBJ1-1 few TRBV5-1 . CASSKIRDWNTEAFF TGCGCCAGCAGCAAAATCCGGGACTGGAACACTGAAGCTTTCTTT
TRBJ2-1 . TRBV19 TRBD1 CASTLGTGQFF TGTGCCAGTACCCTCGGGACAGGGCAGTTCTTC
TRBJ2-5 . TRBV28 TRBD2 CASSSPSGRWRETQYF TGTGCCAGCAGTTCCCCTAGCGGGAGGTGGAGGGAGACCCAGTACTTC
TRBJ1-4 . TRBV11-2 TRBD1 CASSLFEGAREKLFF TGTGCCAGCAGCTTATTCGAGGGGGCAAGAGAAAAACTGTTTTTT
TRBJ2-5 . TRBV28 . CASRQETQYF TGTGCCAGCAGGCAAGAGACCCAGTACTTC
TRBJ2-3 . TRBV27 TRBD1 CASSLTDRATTDTQYF TGTGCCAGCAGTTTAACCGACAGGGCCACCACAGATACGCAGTATTTT
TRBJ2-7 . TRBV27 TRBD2 CASRLTSGSSYEQYF TGTGCCAGCAGACTGACTAGCGGGAGCTCCTACGAGCAGTACTTC
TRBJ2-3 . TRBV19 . CASSIGRGGTDTQYF TGTGCCAGTAGTATTGGGCGAGGGGGCACAGATACGCAGTATTTT
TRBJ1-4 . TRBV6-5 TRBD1 CASGPTGGDEKLFF TGTGCCAGCGGACCGACAGGGGGCGATGAAAAACTGTTTTTT
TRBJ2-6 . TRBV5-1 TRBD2 CARSAGGAPGANVLTF TGCGCCCGCAGCGCCGGGGGGGCGCCCGGGGCCAACGTCCTGACTTTC
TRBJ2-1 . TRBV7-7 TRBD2 CASSLSSGLYNEQFF TGTGCCAGCAGTTTATCTAGCGGGCTCTACAATGAGCAGTTCTTC
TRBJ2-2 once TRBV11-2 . CASSLGGAGTGELFF TGTGCCAGCAGCTTAGGGGGGGCAGGAACCGGGGAGCTGTTTTTT
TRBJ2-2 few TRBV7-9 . CASSLDVGAGATGELFF TGTGCCAGCAGCTTAGACGTCGGGGCTGGGGCCACCGGGGAGCTGTTTTTT
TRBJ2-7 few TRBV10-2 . CASRETDYEQYF TGCGCCAGCAGAGAGACTGACTACGAGCAGTACTTC
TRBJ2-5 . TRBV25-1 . CASSDRNGETQYF TGTGCCAGCAGTGACCGGAACGGGGAGACCCAGTACTTC
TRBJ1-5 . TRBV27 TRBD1 CASSPGDRGLSQPQHF TGTGCCAGCAGTCCGGGGGACAGGGGGCTTAGTCAGCCCCAGCATTTT
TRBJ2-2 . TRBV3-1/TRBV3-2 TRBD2 CASSQGGGTGELFF TGTGCCAGCAGCCAAGGGGGGGGCACCGGGGAGCTGTTTTTT